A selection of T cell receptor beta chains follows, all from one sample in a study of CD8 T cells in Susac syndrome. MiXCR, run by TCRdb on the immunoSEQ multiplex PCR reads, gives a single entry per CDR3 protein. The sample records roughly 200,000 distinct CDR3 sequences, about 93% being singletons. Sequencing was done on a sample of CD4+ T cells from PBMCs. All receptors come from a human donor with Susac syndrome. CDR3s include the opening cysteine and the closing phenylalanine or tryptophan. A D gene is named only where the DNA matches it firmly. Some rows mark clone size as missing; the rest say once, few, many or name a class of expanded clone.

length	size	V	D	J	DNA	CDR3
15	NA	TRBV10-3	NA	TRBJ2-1	TGTGCCATCAGTGATGGGACTGGGGGCATCAATGAGCAGTTCTTC	CAISDGTGGINEQFF
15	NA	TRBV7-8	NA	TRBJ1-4	TGTGCCAGCAGCTCCAGTGGAGGACGGAACGAAAAACTGTTTTTT	CASSSSGGRNEKLFF
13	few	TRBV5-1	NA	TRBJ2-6	TGCGCCAGCAGCTCGACTGGGGCCAACGTCCTGACTTTC	CASSSTGANVLTF
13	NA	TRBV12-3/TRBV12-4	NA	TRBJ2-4	TGTGCCAGCAGCTTAGTTACAGGAAACATTCAGTACTTC	CASSLVTGNIQYF
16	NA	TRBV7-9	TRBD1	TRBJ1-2	TGTGCCAGCAGCTCCTCGGGGACAGAGCATAACTATGGCTACACCTTC	CASSSSGTEHNYGYTF
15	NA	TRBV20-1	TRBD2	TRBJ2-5	TGCAGTGCTAGTGACGGGACTAGCTCACAAGAGACCCAGTACTTC	CSASDGTSSQETQYF
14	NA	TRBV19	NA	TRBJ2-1	TGTGCCAGTAGTATAGAAGGAGGGCCCAATGAGCAGTTCTTC	CASSIEGGPNEQFF
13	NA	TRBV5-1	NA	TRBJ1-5	TGTGCCAGCAGCCAAGATAGCAATCAGCCCCAGCATTTT	CASSQDSNQPQHF
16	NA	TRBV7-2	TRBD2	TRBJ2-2	TGTGCCAGCAGTCTTGGCGGGAGGGCCCAAGTCGGGGAGCTGTTTTTT	CASSLGGRAQVGELFF
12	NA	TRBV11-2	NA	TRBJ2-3	TGTGCCAGCAGCTTAGGATTTGATACGCAGTATTTT	CASSLGFDTQYF
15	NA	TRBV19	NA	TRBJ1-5	TGTGCCAGTAAAGGAGGAAGTTTTAGCAATCAGCCCCAGCATTTT	CASKGGSFSNQPQHF
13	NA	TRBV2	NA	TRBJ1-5	TGTGCCAGCAAGGGCGGTAGCAATCAGCCCCAGCATTTT	CASKGGSNQPQHF
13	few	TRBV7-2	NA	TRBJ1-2	TGTGCCAGCAGCTTTGGGACGAACTATGGCTACACCTTC	CASSFGTNYGYTF
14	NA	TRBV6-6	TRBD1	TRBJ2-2	TGTGCCAGCAGTCAGGGACAGATCACCGGGGAGCTGTTTTTT	CASSQGQITGELFF